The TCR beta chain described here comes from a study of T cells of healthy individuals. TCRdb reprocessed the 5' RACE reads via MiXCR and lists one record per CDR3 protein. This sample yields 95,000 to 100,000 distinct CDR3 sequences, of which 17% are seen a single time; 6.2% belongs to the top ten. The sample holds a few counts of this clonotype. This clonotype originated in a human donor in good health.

CDR3 nucleotide sequence: TGTGCCACCCTGAGACCACAGGGGCTCACTGGAGGAAACACCATATATTTT. Translating it yields CATLRPQGLTGGNTIYF. The chain links TRBV28 to TRBJ1-3, with 7 bases aligning to TRBD1. CDR1 MDHEN and CDR2 SYDVKM come from the germline V gene. V lost 10 bases and J lost 4; bases outside the gene matches: 19. The CDR3 length is 17 residues.